A single sample gave rise to the 16 T cell receptor beta chains below, sequenced in a study of blood T cell repertoires in COVID-19. Only in-frame clones appear in the TCRdb table, and some are missing; sequencing was by immunoSEQ multiplex PCR. The sample lists 250,000 to 350,000 clones; less than 90% were seen once. Sequenced sample: peripheral blood. The receptors were gathered from a woman between 70 and 85 years old with COVID-19, enrolled during active disease.

V and J are TRBV3-1 (or the pseudogene TRBV3-2) and TRBJ1-5; D is uncertain. The CDR3 is made up of 15 amino acids. Per the germline V gene, CDR1 is LGHDT and CDR2 is YNNKEL (reference sequence). Trimming took 1 base from V and 1 from J, leaving 8 bases between them. DNA for the CDR3: TGTGCCAGCAGCCAAGTGGCAGGCAGCAATCAGCCCCAGCATTTT. Translating it yields CASSQVAGSNQPQHF.

The rearrangement uses TRBV27 and TRBJ2-6; maybe TRBD2 (5 bases). V lost 5 bases and J lost 4, with 18 bases in between. This CDR3 has 17 amino acids. Germline values: CDR1 MNHEY, CDR2 SMNVEV (reference sequence). The CDR3 sequence is CASSPKASGLGANVLTF. CDR3 nucleotide sequence: TGTGCCAGCAGTCCGAAAGCCTCGGGGTTGGGGGCCAACGTCCTGACTTTC.

This chain uses TRBV28 with TRBJ1-1; D is possibly TRBD1 (5 bases). Germline V CDR1 and CDR2: MDHEN, SYDVKM. This CDR3 is built from 11 residues. The V end was cut by 4 bases, the J end by 14 bases, with 14 bases between. As DNA, the CDR3 is TGTGCCAGCAGTTCCAGGCAGGGCAGATTCTTT. This sequence encodes CASSSRQGRFF.

The J gene is TRBJ1-4, the V gene TRBV5-1; 9 bases fit TRBD1. Germline V gene lookup returns CDR1 SGHRS and CDR2 YFSETQ. V lost 4 bases to trimming and J lost 5 bases; unmatched junction nucleotides: 6. This CDR3 comprises 15 residues. The CDR3 region has the DNA TGCGCCAGCAGCAAGGTGACAGGGGGGAATGAAAAACTGTTTTTT. It yields the protein CASSKVTGGNEKLFF.

V gene TRBV5-6 combines with J gene TRBJ2-7; D gene ambiguous. V was clipped by 0 bases and J by 0 bases, with 7 bases between them. Germline lookup yields CDR1 SGHDT and CDR2 YYEEEE. The CDR3 contains 14 residues. The CDR3 DNA follows: TGTGCCAGCAGCTTGGGAAGGAGCTCCTACGAGCAGTACTTC. It yields the protein CASSLGRSSYEQYF.

The rearrangement links TRBV5-6 to TRBJ2-3; 12 bases map to TRBD1. J was trimmed by 4 bases and V by 1 base; bases with no gene match: 1. There are 15 residues in the CDR3. CDR1 is SGHDT and CDR2 is YYEEEE in the germline V gene. The CDR3 loop is CASSLRDRGPDTQYF. The CDR3 bases are TGTGCCAGCAGCTTGCGGGACAGGGGGCCAGATACGCAGTATTTT.

CDR3: CASSLEGRGTFNEKLFF. The CDR3 DNA sequence: TGTGCCAGCAGTCTCGAAGGGAGGGGGACATTTAATGAAAAACTGTTTTTT. This sequence joins TRBV28 and TRBJ1-4, with D perhaps matching TRBD1 (6 bases). Trimming removed 5 bases at V and 4 bases at J, with 20 bases between. CDR1 and CDR2 (germline): MDHEN, SYDVKM. The CDR3 has 17 residues. Full variable domain (missing parts from reference TRBV28 and TRBJ1-4): DVKVTQSSRYLVKRTGEKVFLECVQDMDHENMFWYRQDPGLGLRLIYFSYDVKMKEKGDIPEGYSVSREKKERFSLILESASTNQTSMYLCASSLEGRGTFNEKLFFGSGTQLSVL.

The chain has TRBV11-3 and TRBJ1-2; D is undetermined. V was clipped by 1 base and J by 14 bases, with 17 bases between them. The CDR3 is made up of 13 amino acids. Looked up from germline, CDR1 is SGHNT and CDR2 is YENEEA. The CDR3 bases are TGTGCCAGCAGCTTAGGAGCGGCGGCGGCCGTGACCTTC. It encodes CASSLGAAAAVTF.

This chain links TRBV7-9 with TRBJ2-5, with 7 bases identical to TRBD2. CDR3 length: 14 residues. The V segment lost 6 bases and the J segment 5 bases; nucleotides outside the gene matches: 9. Per the germline V gene, CDR1 is SEHNR and CDR2 is FQNEAQ (reference sequence). This CDR3 reads CASSPSGGSETQYF. CDR3 in DNA: TGTGCCAGCAGTCCCTCGGGGGGTTCGGAGACCCAGTACTTC.

A word on this clone: An end of the junction differs from the germline gene, which may be a read error. The chain uses TRBV4-1 and TRBJ1-1; 7 positions agree with TRBD1. The CDR3 totals 14 residues. Germline assignment: CDR1 MGHRA and CDR2 YSYEKL. CDR3 region: CASSHMTGNPEAFF. DNA for the CDR3: TGCGCCAGCAGCCACATGACAGGGAACCCTGAAGCTTTCTTT.

The V gene is TRBV10-3, the J gene TRBJ2-1; TRBD2 matches 12 bases. This CDR3 has 14 amino acids. V lost 8 bases, J lost 7 bases, and 6 bases stayed unmatched. The germline V gene encodes CDR1 ENHRY and CDR2 SYGVKD. The CDR3 is CAIHPSGGGNEQFF. Written as DNA, the CDR3 is TGTGCCATCCATCCTAGCGGGGGGGGAAATGAGCAGTTCTTC.

The chain couples TRBV5-6 to TRBJ1-4, with 9 bases aligning to TRBD1. The germline CDR1 and CDR2 sequences are SGHDT and YYEEEE. V was pared by 3 bases and J by 4 bases, with 4 bases of the junction left unmatched. The CDR3 has 15 amino acids. The CDR3 coding sequence is TGTGCCAGCAGCTCCCGGGACAGGGATAATGAAAAACTGTTTTTT. Its translation is CASSSRDRDNEKLFF. Supplemented by reference TRBV5-6 and TRBJ1-4, the full variable domain reads DAGVTQSPTHLIKTRGQQVTLRCSPKSGHDTVSWYQQALGQGPQFIFQYYEEEERQRGNFPDRFSGHQFPNYSSELNVNALLLGDSALYLCASSSRDRDNEKLFFGSGTQLSVL.

The V and J genes are TRBV25-1 and TRBJ1-5, with TRBD1 identical over 7 bases. This CDR3 is 14 amino acids long. V lost 11 bases to trimming and J lost 2 bases; unmatched junction nucleotides: 9. Germline CDR1 and CDR2: MGHDK and SYGVNS. CDR3 loop: CALDREGGNQPQHF. The CDR3 DNA reads TGTGCCCTTGACAGGGAAGGAGGCAATCAGCCCCAGCATTTT. Together with reference TRBV25-1 and TRBJ1-5, the CDR3 gives the full variable domain: EADIYQTPRYLVIGTGKKITLECSQTMGHDKMYWYQQDPGMELHLIHYSYGVNSTEKGDLSSESTVSRIRTEHFPLTLESARPSHTSQYLCALDREGGNQPQHFGDGTRLSIL.

The rearrangement uses TRBV30 and TRBJ1-1; 10 bases line up with TRBD1. Germline V lookup: CDR1 GTSNPN, CDR2 SVGIG (reference sequence). J gave up 1 base and V 4 bases, and 6 bases lay outside the gene matches. This CDR3 has 15 amino acids. The CDR3 DNA follows: TGTGCCTGGATCCGACAGGGGGCCGGGAACACTGAAGCTTTCTTT. Its protein product is CAWIRQGAGNTEAFF.

CDR3 nucleotide sequence: TGTGCCAGCAGTTTAGTAGGGGATATGCCCCAGCATTTT. Its translation is CASSLVGDMPQHF. The chain carries TRBV12-3 or TRBV12-4 and TRBJ1-5; possibly TRBD1 for D (5 bases). There are 13 residues in the CDR3. V was trimmed by 1 base and J by 9 bases, leaving 10 bases between them.

The chain recombines TRBV7-2 with TRBJ2-4; D is possibly TRBD1 (5 bases). The germline V gene encodes CDR1 SGHTA and CDR2 FQGNSA. V lost 1 base and J lost 8, with 12 bases in between. CDR3 length: 14 residues. CDR3 protein: CASSLGQGGDIQYF. The CDR3 region has the DNA TGTGCCAGCAGCTTAGGTCAGGGTGGGGACATTCAGTACTTC.